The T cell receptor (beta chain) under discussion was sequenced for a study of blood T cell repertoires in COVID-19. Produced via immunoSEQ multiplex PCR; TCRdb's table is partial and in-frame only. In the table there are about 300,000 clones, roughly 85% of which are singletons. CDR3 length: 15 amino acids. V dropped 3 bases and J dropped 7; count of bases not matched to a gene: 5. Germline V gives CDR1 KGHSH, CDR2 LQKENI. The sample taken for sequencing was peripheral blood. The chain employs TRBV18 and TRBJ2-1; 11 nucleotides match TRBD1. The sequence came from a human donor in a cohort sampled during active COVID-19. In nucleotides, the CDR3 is TGTGCCAGCTCACCGGGGGGACAGGGGGTAAATGAGCAGTTCTTC. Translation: CASSPGGQGVNEQFF.